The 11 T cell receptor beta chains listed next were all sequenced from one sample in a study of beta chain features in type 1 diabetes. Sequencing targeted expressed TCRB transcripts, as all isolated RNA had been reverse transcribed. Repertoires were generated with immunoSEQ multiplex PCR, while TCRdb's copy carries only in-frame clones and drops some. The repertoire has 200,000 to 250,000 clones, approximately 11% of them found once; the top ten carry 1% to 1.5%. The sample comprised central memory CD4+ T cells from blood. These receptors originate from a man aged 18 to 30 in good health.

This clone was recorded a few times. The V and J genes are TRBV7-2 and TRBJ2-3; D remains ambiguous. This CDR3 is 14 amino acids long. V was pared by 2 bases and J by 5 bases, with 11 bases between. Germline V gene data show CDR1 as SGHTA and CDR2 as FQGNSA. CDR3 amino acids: CASSLNPGLDTQYF. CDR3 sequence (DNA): TGTGCCAGCAGCTTAAATCCCGGGTTAGATACGCAGTATTTT.

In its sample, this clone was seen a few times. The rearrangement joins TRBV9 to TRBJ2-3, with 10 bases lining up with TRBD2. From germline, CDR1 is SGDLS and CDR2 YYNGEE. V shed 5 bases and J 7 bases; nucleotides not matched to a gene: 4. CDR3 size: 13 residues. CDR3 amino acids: CASSGTSANTQYF. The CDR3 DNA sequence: TGTGCCAGCAGTGGGACTAGCGCAAATACGCAGTATTTT.

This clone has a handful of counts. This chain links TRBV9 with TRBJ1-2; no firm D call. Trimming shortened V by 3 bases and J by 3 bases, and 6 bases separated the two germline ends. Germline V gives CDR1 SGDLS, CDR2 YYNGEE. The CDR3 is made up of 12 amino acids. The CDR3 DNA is TGTGCCAGCAGCGGGGGATACTATGGCTACACCTTC. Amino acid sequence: CASSGGYYGYTF.

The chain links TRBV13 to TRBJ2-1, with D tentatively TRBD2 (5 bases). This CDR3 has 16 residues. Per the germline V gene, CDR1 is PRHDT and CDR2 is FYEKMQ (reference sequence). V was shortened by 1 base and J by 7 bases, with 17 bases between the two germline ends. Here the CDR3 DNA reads TGTGCCAGCAGCTTAGTAGGCGGGCCTGGGGAAAATGAGCAGTTCTTC. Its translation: CASSLVGGPGENEQFF.

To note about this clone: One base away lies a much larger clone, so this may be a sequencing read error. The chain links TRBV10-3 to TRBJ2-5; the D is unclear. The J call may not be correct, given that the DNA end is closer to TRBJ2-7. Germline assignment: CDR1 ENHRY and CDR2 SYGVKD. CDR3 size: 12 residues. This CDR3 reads CAISPSSYEQYF. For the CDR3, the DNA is TGTGCCATCAGCCCGAGCTCCTACGAGCAGTACTTC.

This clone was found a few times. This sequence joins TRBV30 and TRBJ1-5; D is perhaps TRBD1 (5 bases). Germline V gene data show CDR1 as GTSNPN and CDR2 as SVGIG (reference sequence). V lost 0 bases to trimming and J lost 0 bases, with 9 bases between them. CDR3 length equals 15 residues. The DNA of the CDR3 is TGTGCCTGGAGTGTACCAGGGTATAGCAATCAGCCCCAGCATTTT. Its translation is CAWSVPGYSNQPQHF. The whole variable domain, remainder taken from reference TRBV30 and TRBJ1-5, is SQTIHQWPATLVQPVGSPLSLECTVEGTSNPNLYWYRQAAGRGLQLLFYSVGIGQISSEVPQNLSASRPQDRQFILSSKKLLLSDSGFYLCAWSVPGYSNQPQHFGDGTRLSIL.

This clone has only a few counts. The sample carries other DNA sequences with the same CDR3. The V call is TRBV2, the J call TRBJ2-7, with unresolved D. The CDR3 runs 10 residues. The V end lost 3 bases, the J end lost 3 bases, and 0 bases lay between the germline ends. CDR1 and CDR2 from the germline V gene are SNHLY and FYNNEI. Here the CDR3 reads CASSDYEQYF. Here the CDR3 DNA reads TGTGCCAGCAGTGACTACGAGCAGTACTTC.

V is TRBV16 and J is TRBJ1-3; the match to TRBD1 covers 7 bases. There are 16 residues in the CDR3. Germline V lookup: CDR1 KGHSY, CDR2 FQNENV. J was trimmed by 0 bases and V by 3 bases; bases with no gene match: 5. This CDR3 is CASSQKGQDSGNTIYF. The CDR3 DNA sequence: TGTGCCAGCAGCCAGAAAGGACAGGACTCTGGAAACACCATATATTTT.

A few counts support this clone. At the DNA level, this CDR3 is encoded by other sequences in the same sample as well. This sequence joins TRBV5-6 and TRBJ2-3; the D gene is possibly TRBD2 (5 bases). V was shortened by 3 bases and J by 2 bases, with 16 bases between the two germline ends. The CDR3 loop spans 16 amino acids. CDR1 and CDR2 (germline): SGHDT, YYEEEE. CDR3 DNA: TGTGCCAGCAGCTCGGGGAGTGGGGTGCTCACAGATACGCAGTATTTT. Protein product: CASSSGSGVLTDTQYF.

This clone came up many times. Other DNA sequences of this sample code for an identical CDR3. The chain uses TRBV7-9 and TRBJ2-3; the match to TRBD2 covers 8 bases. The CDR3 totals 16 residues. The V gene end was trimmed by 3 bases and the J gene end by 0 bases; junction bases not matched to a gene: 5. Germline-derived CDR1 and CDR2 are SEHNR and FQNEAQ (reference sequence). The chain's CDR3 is CASSLLAGSSTDTQYF. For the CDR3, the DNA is TGTGCCAGCAGCTTGTTAGCGGGGTCTAGCACAGATACGCAGTATTTT.

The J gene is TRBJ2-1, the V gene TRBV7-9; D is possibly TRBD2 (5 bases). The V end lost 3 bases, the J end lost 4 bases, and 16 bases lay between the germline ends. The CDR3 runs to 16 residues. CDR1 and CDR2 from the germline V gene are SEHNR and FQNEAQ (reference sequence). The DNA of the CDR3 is TGTGCCAGCAGCTTCCTGGGGAGCTGCTCGTACAATGAGCAGTTCTTC. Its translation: CASSFLGSCSYNEQFF.